This T cell receptor beta chain was documented in a study of blood T cell repertoires in COVID-19. At the level of the study: Acute and convalescent COVID-19 samples came from the United States, Italy and Spain.

Original handling: Reference gene primers were amplified, and this amplification served to estimate nucleated cell counts. This table comes from immunoSEQ multiplex PCR, and its TCRdb copy is limited to in-frame clones, with some not included. D and trimming come from the DNA, and the V and J calls and clone size come from that table. The top ten hold roughly 6.5% of the sample, which has some 100,000 clones, approximately 86% seen once. Note on this clone: The same CDR3 can be traced to other DNA sequences in this sample.

Trimming took off 0 bases at V and 2 bases at J, with 9 bases between the two ends. Germline CDR1 is SGDLS and CDR2 is YYNGEE. The CDR3 spans 15 residues. Sequencing used peripheral blood. V is TRBV9 and J is TRBJ2-1; D is possibly TRBD2 (6 bases). This TCR was recovered from a woman aged 55-70 years with acute or convalescent COVID-19. The CDR3 loop is CASSVASGAYNEQFF. The DNA of the CDR3 is TGTGCCAGCAGCGTAGCTTCGGGGGCCTACAATGAGCAGTTCTTC.